This note documents a single T cell receptor (beta chain) sequence. The assay was immunoSEQ multiplex PCR, and TCRdb's table has in-frame clones only and misses some. This table has 95,000 to 150,000 clones, approximately 90% appearing once. The data are from a study of control samples from healthy donors and cancer patients. This CDR3 region has 15 residues. Germline V lookup: CDR1 LGHNA, CDR2 YSLEER. With 0 bases removed from V and 0 bases from J, the gap between germline ends came to 6 bases. V is TRBV4-3 and J is TRBJ1-3, with unresolved D. The sequence derives from a woman between 18 and 30 years old in good health. Sequenced input: blood. In DNA, the CDR3 is TGCGCCAGCAGCCAAGAGACGGGCTCTGGAAACACCATATATTTT. Its protein is CASSQETGSGNTIYF.